Listed below are T cell receptor beta chains from one sample, sequenced in a study of cytomegalovirus exposure and HLA in healthy donors. TCRdb keeps only in-frame clones here, not all; method: immunoSEQ multiplex PCR. The sample contains about 160,000 clones, around 80% of which appear only once. The sample consisted of PBMCs. The receptors originated from a middle-aged woman in good health and CMV-seropositive. CDR3s include the opening cysteine and the closing phenylalanine or tryptophan. The order of the fields is CDR3 length, V gene, J gene, clone size, D gene, CDR3 DNA, CDR3 protein. The D gene is left open where the match is weak. Only part of the rows carry a size: once, few, many, or a class if the clone is expanded.

13,TRBV6-1,TRBJ1-3,NA,TRBD1,TGTGCCAGCAACCGGGACAGGGAAAACACCATATATTTT,CASNRDRENTIYF
14,TRBV18,TRBJ2-1,NA,NA,TGTGCCAGCTCACCAAGGGGGTCCTACAATGAGCAGTTCTTC,CASSPRGSYNEQFF
15,TRBV2,TRBJ1-6,NA,NA,TGTGCCAGCAGTCTTACCGACTCCATAATATCACCCCTCCACTTT,CASSLTDSIISPLHF
15,TRBV5-6,TRBJ2-1,NA,NA,TGTGCCAGCAGCTTCGACGACAGGGAGGTTGATGAGCAGTTCTTC,CASSFDDREVDEQFF
15,TRBV2,TRBJ1-1,NA,TRBD1,TGTGCCAGCAGAGCCCGACAGGGGATTGGGACTGAAGCTTTCTTT,CASRARQGIGTEAFF
14,TRBV7-8,TRBJ1-2,NA,TRBD1,TGTGCCAGCAGCGCCCAACAGGGGGCAGATGGCTACACCTTC,CASSAQQGADGYTF
15,TRBV5-1,TRBJ2-2,NA,NA,TGCGCCAGCAGCTTGGGAACAGGGAACACCGGGGAGCTGTTTTTT,CASSLGTGNTGELFF
14,TRBV5-6,TRBJ1-1,NA,NA,TGTGCCAGCAGCGGACCGGGACAGAACACTGAAGCTTTCTTT,CASSGPGQNTEAFF
16,TRBV7-3,TRBJ2-2,few,TRBD2,TGTGCCAGCAGTCTAAGTAGCGGGGGGGCCACCGGGGAGCTGTTTTTT,CASSLSSGGATGELFF
14,TRBV7-8,TRBJ2-2,NA,TRBD1,TGTGCCAGCAGCTGGGGACAGTTCACCGGGGAGCTGTTTTTT,CASSWGQFTGELFF
15,TRBV5-4,TRBJ1-3,NA,NA,TGTGCCAGCAGCTTGCGGGGTTTTGGTGGAAACACCATATATTTT,CASSLRGFGGNTIYF
15,TRBV7-9,TRBJ2-2,NA,NA,TGTGCCAGCCCCCGGCAGGGGTTGGACACCGGGGAGCTGTTTTTT,CASPRQGLDTGELFF
15,TRBV29-1,TRBJ1-4,NA,NA,TGCAGCGTTGCGGTGGGTGAGGCAACTAATGAAAAACTGTTTTTT,CSVAVGEATNEKLFF
16,TRBV2,TRBJ1-2,NA,NA,TGTGCCAGCAGCCTAAAGACAGGACCGAACAACTATGGCTACACCTTC,CASSLKTGPNNYGYTF
14,TRBV2,TRBJ1-2,few,NA,TGTGCCAGCAGCGCCAGGGCGCAGGACTATGGCTACACCTTC,CASSARAQDYGYTF
15,TRBV5-4,TRBJ2-3,once,TRBD2,TGTGCCAGCAGCTCTAGCGGGGGGGCAGAAGATACGCAGTATTTT,CASSSSGGAEDTQYF
16,TRBV30,TRBJ2-3,NA,TRBD2,TGTGCCTGGAGTGACCCCATCCGGGGGGGGGCAGATACGCAGTATTTT,CAWSDPIRGGADTQYF
18,TRBV6-1,TRBJ2-1,NA,TRBD2,TGTGCCAGCAGTGAAAGGCCACCGGGACTAGCGGCCCCAAATGAGCAGTTCTTC,CASSERPPGLAAPNEQFF
13,TRBV19,TRBJ1-6,few,NA,TGTGCCAGTAGTATAAGGGGGAATTCACCCCTCCACTTT,CASSIRGNSPLHF
16,TRBV28,TRBJ2-5,NA,TRBD2,TGTGCCAGCAGTCCCATATATGGGGGGGGTTCAGAGACCCAGTACTTC,CASSPIYGGGSETQYF
12,TRBV6-1,TRBJ1-1,NA,NA,TGTGCCAGCAGTGCGACAACCACTGAAGCTTTCTTT,CASSATTTEAFF
16,TRBV5-4,TRBJ1-1,NA,NA,TGTGCCAGCAGCCCACGGTGGTCCCCCAAGAACACTGAAGCTTTCTTT,CASSPRWSPKNTEAFF
14,TRBV4-2,TRBJ2-1,NA,NA,TGTGCCAGCAGCCAAGAGTCCCCTCTTGGCGAGCAGTTCTTC,CASSQESPLGEQFF
15,TRBV7-2,TRBJ1-5,once,TRBD1,TGTGCCAGCAGCTTACTGACAGGGGGCAATCAGCCCCAGCATTTT,CASSLLTGGNQPQHF
13,TRBV5-4,TRBJ2-2,NA,NA,TGTGCCAGCAGCTCCAAAAACACCGGGGAGCTGTTTTTT,CASSSKNTGELFF
17,TRBV30,TRBJ1-5,NA,TRBD1,TGTGCCTGGAGTAGGGGAAGGACAGGGGGCAGCAATCAGCCCCAGCATTTT,CAWSRGRTGGSNQPQHF
16,TRBV5-6,TRBJ2-4,NA,NA,TGTGCCAGCAGCTTGGGCCAGGGGATAGCCAAAAACAGTCAGTACTTC,CASSLGQGIAKNSQYF
13,TRBV4-3,TRBJ2-5,NA,NA,TGCGCCAGCAGCCAAGATCCCCTCGGGACCCAGTACTTC,CASSQDPLGTQYF
14,TRBV6-1,TRBJ1-2,NA,NA,TGTGCCAGCAGTGAACCAAGGGGCGCCAGTGGCTACACCTTC,CASSEPRGASGYTF